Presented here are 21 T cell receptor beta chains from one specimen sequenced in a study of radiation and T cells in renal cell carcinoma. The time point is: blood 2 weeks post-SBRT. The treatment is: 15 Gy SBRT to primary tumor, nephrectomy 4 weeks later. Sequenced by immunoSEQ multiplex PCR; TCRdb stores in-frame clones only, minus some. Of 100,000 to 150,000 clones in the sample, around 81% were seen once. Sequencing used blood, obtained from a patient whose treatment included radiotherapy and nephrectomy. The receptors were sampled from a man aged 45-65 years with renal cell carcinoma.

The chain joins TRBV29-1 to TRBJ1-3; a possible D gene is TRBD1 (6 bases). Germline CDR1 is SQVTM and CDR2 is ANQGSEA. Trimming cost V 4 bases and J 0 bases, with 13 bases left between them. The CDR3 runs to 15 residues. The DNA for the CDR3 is TGCAGCGTTGTACGGGGGGCCGCCTCTGGAAACACCATATATTTT. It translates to CSVVRGAASGNTIYF.

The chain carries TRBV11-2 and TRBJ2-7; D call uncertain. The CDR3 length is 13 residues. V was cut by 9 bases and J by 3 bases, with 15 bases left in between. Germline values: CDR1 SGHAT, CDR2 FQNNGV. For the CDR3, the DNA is TGTGCCAGTAAAACACAAGGGCGCTACGAGCAGTACTTC. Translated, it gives CASKTQGRYEQYF.

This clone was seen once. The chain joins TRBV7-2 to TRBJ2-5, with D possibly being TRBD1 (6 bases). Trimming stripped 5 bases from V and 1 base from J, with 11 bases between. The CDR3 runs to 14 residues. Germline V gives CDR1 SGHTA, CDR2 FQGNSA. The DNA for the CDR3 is TGTGCCAGCAGCCTATGGACAGCCCAAGAGACCCAGTACTTC. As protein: CASSLWTAQETQYF.

This CDR3 reads CAGWTGGSPYYGYTF. The CDR3 DNA follows: TGTGCCGGTTGGACAGGGGGCTCCCCTTACTATGGCTACACCTTC. The rearrangement links TRBV6-1 to TRBJ1-2, with 11 bases matching TRBD1. The CDR3 runs 15 residues. Germline trimming cut 11 bases from V and 3 bases from J; bases unmatched to any gene: 11. In germline, CDR1 is MNHNS, CDR2 SASEGT.

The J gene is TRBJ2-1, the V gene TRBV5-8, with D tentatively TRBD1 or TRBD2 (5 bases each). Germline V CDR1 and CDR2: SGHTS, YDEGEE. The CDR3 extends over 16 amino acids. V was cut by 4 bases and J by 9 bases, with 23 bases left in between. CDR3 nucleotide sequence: TGTGCCAGCAGCCGATCCGGGACGCGGGCTTACCCTGAGCAGTTCTTC. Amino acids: CASSRSGTRAYPEQFF.

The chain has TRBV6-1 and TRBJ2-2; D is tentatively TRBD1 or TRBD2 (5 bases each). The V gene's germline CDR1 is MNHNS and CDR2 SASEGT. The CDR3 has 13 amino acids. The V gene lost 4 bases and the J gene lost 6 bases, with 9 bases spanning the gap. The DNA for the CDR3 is TGTGCCAGCAGTGGGATGGGGGCCGGGGAGCTGTTTTTT. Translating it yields CASSGMGAGELFF.

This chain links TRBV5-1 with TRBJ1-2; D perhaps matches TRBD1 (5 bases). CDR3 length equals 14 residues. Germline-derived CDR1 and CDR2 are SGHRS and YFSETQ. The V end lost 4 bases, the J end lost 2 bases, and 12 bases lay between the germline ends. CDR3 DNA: TGCGCCAGCAGCCTCAGGGAACCAAACTATGGCTACACCTTC. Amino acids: CASSLREPNYGYTF.

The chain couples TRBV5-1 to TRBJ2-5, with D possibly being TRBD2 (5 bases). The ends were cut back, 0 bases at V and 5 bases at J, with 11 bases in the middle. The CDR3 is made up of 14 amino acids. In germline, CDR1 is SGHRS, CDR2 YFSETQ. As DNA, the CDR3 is TGCGCCAGCAGCTTGGTTGCCGGGATGGAGACCCAGTACTTC. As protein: CASSLVAGMETQYF.

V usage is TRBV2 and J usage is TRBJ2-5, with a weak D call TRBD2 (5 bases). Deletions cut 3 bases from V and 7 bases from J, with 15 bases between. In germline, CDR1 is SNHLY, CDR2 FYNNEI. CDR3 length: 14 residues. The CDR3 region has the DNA TGTGCCAGCAGTGACAGTCTAGCTGAAGGGACCCAGTACTTC. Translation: CASSDSLAEGTQYF.

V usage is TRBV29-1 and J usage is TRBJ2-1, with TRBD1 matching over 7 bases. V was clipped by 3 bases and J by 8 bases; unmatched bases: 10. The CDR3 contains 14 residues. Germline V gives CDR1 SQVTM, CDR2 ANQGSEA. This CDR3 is CSVDGMQGVDEQFF. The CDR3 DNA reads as TGCAGCGTTGATGGTATGCAGGGGGTTGATGAGCAGTTCTTC.

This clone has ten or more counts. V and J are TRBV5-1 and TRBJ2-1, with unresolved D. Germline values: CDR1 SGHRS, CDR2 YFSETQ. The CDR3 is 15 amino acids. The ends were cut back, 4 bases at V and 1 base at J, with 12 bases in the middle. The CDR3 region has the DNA TGCGCCAGCAGCCCGCGAACATCTTCCTACAATGAGCAGTTCTTC. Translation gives CASSPRTSSYNEQFF.

The CDR3 is CASSVNPCLRLAHRPGELFF. For the CDR3, the DNA is TGCGCCAGCAGTGTCAATCCCTGTCTTAGACTAGCCCATCGTCCCGGGGAGCTGTTTTTT. The rearrangement joins TRBV10-1 to TRBJ2-2; 7 nucleotides agree with TRBD2. CDR1 and CDR2 (germline): WNHNN, SYGVQD (reference sequence). J gave up 6 bases and V 4 bases, and 23 bases lay outside the gene matches. The CDR3 spans 20 residues.

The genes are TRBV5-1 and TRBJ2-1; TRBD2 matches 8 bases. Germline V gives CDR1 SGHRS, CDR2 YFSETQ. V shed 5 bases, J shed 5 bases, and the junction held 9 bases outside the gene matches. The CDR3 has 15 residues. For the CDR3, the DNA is TGCGCCAGCAGGGACTGGCGGGGGGCCCACAATGAGCAGTTCTTC. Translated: CASRDWRGAHNEQFF.

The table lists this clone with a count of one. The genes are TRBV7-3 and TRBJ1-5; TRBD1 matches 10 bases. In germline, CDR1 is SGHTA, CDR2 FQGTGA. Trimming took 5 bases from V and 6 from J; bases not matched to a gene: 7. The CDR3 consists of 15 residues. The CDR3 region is CASSQTGGAGQPQHF. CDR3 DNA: TGTGCCAGCAGCCAGACAGGGGGCGCGGGTCAGCCCCAGCATTTT.

The CDR3 DNA reads as TGCGCCAGCAGTCAATCGGACGCGAAAAAGTCCTACGAGCAGTACTTC. Amino acids: CASSQSDAKKSYEQYF. The chain recombines TRBV23-1 with TRBJ2-7; D ambiguous. TRBV23-1 is given ORF status, its function remaining uncertain. This CDR3 is 16 amino acids long. V dropped 0 bases and J dropped 1 base, with 13 bases sitting between them.

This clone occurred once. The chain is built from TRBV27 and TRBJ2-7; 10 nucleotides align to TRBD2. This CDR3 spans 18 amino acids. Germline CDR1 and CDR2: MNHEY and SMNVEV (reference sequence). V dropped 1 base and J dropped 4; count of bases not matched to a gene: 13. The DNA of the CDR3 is TGTGCCAGCAGTTTATGGGGACAGCGGGAGGGCCGGGTGTACGAGCAGTACTTC. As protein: CASSLWGQREGRVYEQYF.

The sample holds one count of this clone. CDR3 in amino acids: CASSDALGFTGELFF. The CDR3 DNA reads as TGTGCCAGCAGTGATGCTTTAGGGTTTACCGGGGAGCTGTTTTTT. V gene TRBV6-1 combines with J gene TRBJ2-2; D not certain. V was clipped by 3 bases and J by 5 bases, with 13 bases between them. This CDR3 spans 15 amino acids. Germline V gene data show CDR1 as MNHNS and CDR2 as SASEGT.

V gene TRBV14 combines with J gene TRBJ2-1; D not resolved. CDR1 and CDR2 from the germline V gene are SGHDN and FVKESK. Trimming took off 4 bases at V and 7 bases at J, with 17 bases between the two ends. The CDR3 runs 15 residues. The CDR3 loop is CASSPRETFLNEQFF. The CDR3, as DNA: TGTGCCAGCAGCCCAAGAGAGACCTTTCTTAATGAGCAGTTCTTC.

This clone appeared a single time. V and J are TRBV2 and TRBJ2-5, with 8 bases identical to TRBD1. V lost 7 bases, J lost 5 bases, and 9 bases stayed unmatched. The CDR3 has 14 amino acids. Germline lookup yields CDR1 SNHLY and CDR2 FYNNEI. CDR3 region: CASNGRGLGETQYF. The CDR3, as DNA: TGTGCCAGCAATGGCAGGGGGCTGGGGGAGACCCAGTACTTC.

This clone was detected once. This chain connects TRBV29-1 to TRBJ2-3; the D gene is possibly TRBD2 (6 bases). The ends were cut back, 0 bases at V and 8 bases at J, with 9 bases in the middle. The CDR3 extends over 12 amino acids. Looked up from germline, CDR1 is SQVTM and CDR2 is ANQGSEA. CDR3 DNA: TGCAGCGTTGAAGAAACGGGGGTTACGCAGTATTTT. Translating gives CSVEETGVTQYF.

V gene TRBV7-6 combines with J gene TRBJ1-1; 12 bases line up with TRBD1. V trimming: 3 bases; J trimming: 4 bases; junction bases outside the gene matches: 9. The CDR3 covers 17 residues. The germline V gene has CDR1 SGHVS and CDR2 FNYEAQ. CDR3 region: CASSFGTGGGLSTEAFF. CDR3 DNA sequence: TGTGCCAGCAGCTTCGGGACAGGGGGCGGTTTGAGCACTGAAGCTTTCTTT.